This is a list of T cell receptor beta chains from one sample in a study of blood T cell repertoires in COVID-19. Assay used: immunoSEQ multiplex PCR; TCRdb lists only in-frame clones, some missing. The repertoire holds roughly 330,000 clones, with around 87% as singletons. Sequenced: PBMCs or T cells enriched from blood (not recorded which). These receptor sequences come from a woman aged 25 to 39 who had recovered from COVID-19. The CDR3 runs from the conserved cysteine through the conserved F or W. The D gene is left open where the match is weak. For some rows the clone size is stated as once, few or many, or as a class when expanded; others skip it.

J gene | V gene | clone size | D gene | CDR3 protein | CDR3 DNA
TRBJ2-7 | TRBV29-1 | NA | NA | CSVEVGPGLPGRYEQYF | TGCAGCGTTGAGGTGGGTCCGGGGCTCCCTGGGAGGTACGAGCAGTACTTC
TRBJ2-2 | TRBV2 | NA | NA | CASMFGQGGTGELFF | TGTGCCAGCATGTTCGGTCAGGGGGGCACCGGGGAGCTGTTTTTT
TRBJ2-7 | TRBV11-3 | NA | TRBD1 | CASSLGTGRYEQYF | TGTGCCAGCAGCTTAGGGACAGGGCGCTACGAGCAGTACTTC
TRBJ1-1 | TRBV11-2 | NA | NA | CASSTGHEAFF | TGTGCCAGCAGCACAGGGCATGAAGCTTTCTTT
TRBJ2-1 | TRBV19 | NA | NA | CASTLGGGANEQFF | TGTGCCAGTACTCTTGGAGGGGGGGCGAATGAGCAGTTCTTC
TRBJ1-3 | TRBV10-3 | NA | TRBD1 | CAISGGTGSSGNTIYF | TGTGCCATCAGTGGGGGGACAGGATCCTCTGGAAACACCATATATTTT
TRBJ2-1 | TRBV20-1 | NA | TRBD2 | CSADGGNEQFF | TGCAGTGCAGACGGGGGGAATGAGCAGTTCTTC
TRBJ2-7 | TRBV19 | NA | TRBD1 | CASSAEGAWEQYF | TGTGCCAGTAGTGCCGAGGGGGCCTGGGAGCAGTACTTC
TRBJ1-5 | TRBV5-6 | NA | TRBD1 | CASSLAGTGFVQPQHF | TGTGCCAGCAGCTTAGCCGGGACAGGGTTCGTCCAGCCCCAGCATTTT
TRBJ1-3 | TRBV7-7 | NA | NA | CASSLGGLSSGNTIYF | TGTGCCAGCAGCTTAGGGGGCCTCAGCTCTGGAAACACCATATATTTT
TRBJ1-1 | TRBV25-1 | NA | NA | CASQKTDREAFF | TGTGCCAGCCAGAAAACAGACAGAGAGGCTTTCTTT
TRBJ2-3 | TRBV5-4 | NA | TRBD1 | CATKGQGTDTQYF | TGTGCCACCAAGGGACAGGGAACCGATACGCAGTATTTT
TRBJ2-7 | TRBV11-2 | NA | NA | CASSLAGVTGYEQYF | TGTGCCAGCAGCTTAGCTGGTGTAACGGGCTACGAGCAGTACTTC
TRBJ2-1 | TRBV2 | NA | NA | CASSEPQTKSSYNEQFF | TGTGCCAGCAGTGAACCCCAGACTAAGAGCTCCTACAATGAGCAGTTCTTC
TRBJ2-3 | TRBV4-1 | once | NA | CASSQTGADTQYF | TGCGCCAGCAGCCAGACGGGGGCAGATACGCAGTATTTT
TRBJ1-2 | TRBV15 | few | NA | CATSREASRVDGYTF | TGTGCCACCAGCAGAGAGGCGAGCAGGGTCGATGGCTACACCTTC
TRBJ1-1 | TRBV19 | NA | TRBD1 | CASSRLGQAQKAFF | TGTGCCAGTAGTCGTCTAGGACAGGCCCAGAAAGCTTTCTTT
TRBJ2-3 | TRBV7-8 | once | TRBD2 | CASSLAAGSDTDTQYF | TGTGCCAGCAGCCTAGCGGCGGGGTCAGATACAGATACGCAGTATTTT
TRBJ2-3 | TRBV2 | once | TRBD2 | CASSTPGGPSTDTQYF | TGTGCCAGCAGTACACCGGGGGGGCCTTCCACAGATACGCAGTATTTT
TRBJ1-2 | TRBV5-1 | NA | TRBD1 | CASSLDRVSYGYTF | TGCGCCAGCAGCCTGGACAGGGTTTCCTATGGCTACACCTTC
TRBJ2-7 | TRBV3-1/TRBV3-2 | NA | NA | CASSLLGGQWDEQYF | TGTGCCAGCAGCCTTCTGGGGGGGCAGTGGGACGAGCAGTACTTC
TRBJ2-7 | TRBV20-1 | NA | NA | CSAGRTYEQYF | TGCAGTGCGGGCAGGACCTACGAGCAGTACTTC
TRBJ2-5 | TRBV5-4 | NA | NA | CASSRRSWGGGETQYF | TGTGCCAGCAGCCGAAGGAGCTGGGGAGGAGGTGAGACCCAGTACTTC
TRBJ1-5 | TRBV15 | NA | NA | CATSRDWQGFNQPQHF | TGTGCCACCAGCAGAGATTGGCAGGGGTTCAATCAGCCCCAGCATTTT
TRBJ2-1 | TRBV19 | NA | TRBD1 | CASSLSVGGQEFF | TGTGCCAGTAGTCTCTCGGTAGGGGGACAGGAGTTCTTC
TRBJ2-2 | TRBV5-1 | NA | TRBD1 | CASSLQGAGNTGELFF | TGCGCCAGCAGCTTACAGGGGGCAGGGAACACCGGGGAGCTGTTTTTT
TRBJ1-2 | TRBV6-5 | NA | NA | CASSYSGRFSYTF | TGTGCCAGCAGTTACTCGGGCCGTTTCAGCTACACCTTC
TRBJ1-2 | TRBV6-2/TRBV6-3 | NA | NA | CASSYVRTTNYGYTF | TGTGCCAGCAGTTACGTGCGGACAACTAACTATGGCTACACCTTC
TRBJ2-7 | TRBV4-3 | NA | TRBD1 | CASSQRQGPGNEQYF | TGCGCCAGCAGCCAGCGACAGGGCCCAGGAAACGAGCAGTACTTC
TRBJ2-7 | TRBV2 | NA | TRBD2 | CASSEARGTIAYEQYF | TGTGCCAGCAGTGAAGCGCGGGGGACGATTGCCTACGAGCAGTACTTC
TRBJ1-5 | TRBV20-1 | NA | NA | CSASGRGAGQPQHF | TGCAGTGCTAGTGGCAGGGGCGCGGGTCAGCCCCAGCATTTT
TRBJ1-4 | TRBV28 | NA | NA | CASSFIYDTSATNEKLFF | TGTGCCAGCAGTTTCATATATGACACCAGTGCAACTAATGAAAAACTGTTTTTT
TRBJ2-7 | TRBV4-2 | NA | NA | CASGWASGEQYF | TGTGCCAGCGGGTGGGCGTCGGGGGAGCAGTACTTC
TRBJ2-7 | TRBV6-1 | NA | TRBD1 | CASRKRDSSYEQYF | TGTGCCAGCAGAAAAAGGGACAGCTCCTACGAGCAGTACTTC
TRBJ2-2 | TRBV5-1 | NA | TRBD2 | CASSLAAGGNTGELFF | TGCGCCAGCAGCTTGGCAGCGGGGGGGAACACCGGGGAGCTGTTTTTT
TRBJ2-2 | TRBV5-4 | NA | TRBD1 | CASSSRDRGDTGELFF | TGTGCCAGCAGCTCCCGGGACAGGGGTGACACCGGGGAGCTGTTTTTT
TRBJ2-7 | TRBV1 | NA | NA | CTSSVWPGQEPYEQYF | TGCACCAGCAGCGTTTGGCCGGGACAGGAACCCTACGAGCAGTACTTC
TRBJ2-7 | TRBV7-8 | few | NA | CASSRGPLYEQYF | TGTGCCAGCAGCCGGGGGCCCCTCTACGAGCAGTACTTC
TRBJ2-3 | TRBV7-6 | NA | NA | CASSLSGGGDTQYF | TGTGCCAGCAGCTTAAGTGGGGGCGGAGATACGCAGTATTTT
TRBJ2-5 | TRBV5-1 | NA | TRBD1 | CASSLAGTEETQYF | TGCGCCAGCAGCCTGGCCGGGACAGAAGAGACCCAGTACTTC